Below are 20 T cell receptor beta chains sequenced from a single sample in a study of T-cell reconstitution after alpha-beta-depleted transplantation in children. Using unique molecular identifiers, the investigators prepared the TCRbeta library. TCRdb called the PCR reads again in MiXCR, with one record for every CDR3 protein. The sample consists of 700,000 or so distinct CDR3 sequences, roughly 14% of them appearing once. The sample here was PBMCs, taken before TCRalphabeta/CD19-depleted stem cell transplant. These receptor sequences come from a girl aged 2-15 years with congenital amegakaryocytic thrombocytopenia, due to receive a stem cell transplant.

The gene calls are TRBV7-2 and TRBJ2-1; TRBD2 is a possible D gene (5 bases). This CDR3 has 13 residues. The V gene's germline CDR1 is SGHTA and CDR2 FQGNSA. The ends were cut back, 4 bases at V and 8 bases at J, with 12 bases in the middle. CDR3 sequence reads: CASSSWTSDEQFF. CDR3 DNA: TGTGCCAGCAGCTCGTGGACTTCCGATGAGCAGTTCTTC.

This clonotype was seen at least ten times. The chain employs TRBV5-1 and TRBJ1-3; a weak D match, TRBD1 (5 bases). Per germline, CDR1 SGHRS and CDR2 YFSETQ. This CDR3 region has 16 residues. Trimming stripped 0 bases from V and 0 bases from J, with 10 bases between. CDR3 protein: CASSLVGVPSGNTIYF. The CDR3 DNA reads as TGCGCCAGCAGCTTGGTGGGGGTACCCTCTGGAAACACCATATATTTT.

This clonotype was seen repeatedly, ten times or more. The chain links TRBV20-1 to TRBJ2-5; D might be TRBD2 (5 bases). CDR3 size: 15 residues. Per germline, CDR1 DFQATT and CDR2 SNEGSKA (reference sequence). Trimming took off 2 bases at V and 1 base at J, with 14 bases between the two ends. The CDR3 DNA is TGCAGTGCTAGAAGTAAAACTAGGAGCCAAGAGACCCAGTACTTC. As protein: CSARSKTRSQETQYF.

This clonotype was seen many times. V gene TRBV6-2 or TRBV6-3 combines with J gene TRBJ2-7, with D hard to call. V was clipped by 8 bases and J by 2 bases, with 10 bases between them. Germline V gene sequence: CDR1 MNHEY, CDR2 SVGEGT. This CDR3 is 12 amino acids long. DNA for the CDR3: TGTGCCAGCGAGGACGGAACCTACGAGCAGTACTTC. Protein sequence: CASEDGTYEQYF.

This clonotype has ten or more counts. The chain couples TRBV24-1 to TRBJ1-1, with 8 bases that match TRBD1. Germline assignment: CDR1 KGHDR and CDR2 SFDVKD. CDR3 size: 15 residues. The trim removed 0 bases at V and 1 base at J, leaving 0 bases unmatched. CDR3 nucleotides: TGTGCCACCAGTGATTTGGGGACAGGGAACACTGAAGCTTTCTTT. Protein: CATSDLGTGNTEAFF.

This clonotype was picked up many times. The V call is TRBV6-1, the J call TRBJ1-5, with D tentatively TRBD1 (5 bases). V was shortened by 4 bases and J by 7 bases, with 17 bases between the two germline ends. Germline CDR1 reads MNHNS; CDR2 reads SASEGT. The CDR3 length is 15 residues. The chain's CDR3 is CASSATRGKGQPQHF. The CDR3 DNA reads TGTGCCAGCAGTGCCACGAGGGGAAAAGGCCAGCCCCAGCATTTT.

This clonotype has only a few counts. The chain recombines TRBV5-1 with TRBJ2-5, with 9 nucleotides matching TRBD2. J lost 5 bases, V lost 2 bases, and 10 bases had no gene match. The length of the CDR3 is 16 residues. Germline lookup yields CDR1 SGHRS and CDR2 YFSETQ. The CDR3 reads CASSLSAAGGDETQYF. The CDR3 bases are TGCGCCAGCAGCTTATCTGCAGCGGGAGGAGACGAGACCCAGTACTTC.

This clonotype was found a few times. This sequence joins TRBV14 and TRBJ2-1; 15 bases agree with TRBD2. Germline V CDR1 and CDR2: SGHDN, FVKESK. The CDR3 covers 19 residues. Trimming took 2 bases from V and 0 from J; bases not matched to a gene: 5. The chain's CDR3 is CASSQTGLAGGSSYNEQFF. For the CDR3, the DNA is TGTGCCAGCAGCCAAACTGGACTAGCGGGAGGGAGCTCCTACAATGAGCAGTTCTTC.

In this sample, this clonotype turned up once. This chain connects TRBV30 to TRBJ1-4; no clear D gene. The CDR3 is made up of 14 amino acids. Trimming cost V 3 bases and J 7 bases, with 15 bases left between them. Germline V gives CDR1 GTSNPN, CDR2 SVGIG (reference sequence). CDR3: CAWRMLSWGEKLFF. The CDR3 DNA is TGTGCCTGGAGAATGTTAAGCTGGGGTGAAAAACTGTTTTTT.

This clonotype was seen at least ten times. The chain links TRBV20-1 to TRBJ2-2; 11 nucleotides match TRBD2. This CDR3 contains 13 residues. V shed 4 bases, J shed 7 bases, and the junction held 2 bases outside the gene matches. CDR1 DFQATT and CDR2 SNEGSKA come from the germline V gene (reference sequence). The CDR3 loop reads CSAIGTSGGELFF. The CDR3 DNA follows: TGCAGTGCTATTGGGACTAGCGGCGGGGAGCTGTTTTTT.

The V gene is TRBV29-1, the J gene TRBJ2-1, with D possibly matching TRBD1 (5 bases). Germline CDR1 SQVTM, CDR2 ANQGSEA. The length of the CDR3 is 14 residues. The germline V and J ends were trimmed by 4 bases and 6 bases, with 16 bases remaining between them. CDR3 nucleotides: TGCAGCGTTGTTCCGGCAGGGCGGTTCAATGAGCAGTTCTTC. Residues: CSVVPAGRFNEQFF.

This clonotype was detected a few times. CDR3 in DNA: TGTGCCAGCAGCTTATCGGCATCCGATGGCTACACCTTC. Translating gives CASSLSASDGYTF. The rearrangement joins TRBV7-9 to TRBJ1-2; D remains unclear. Germline CDR1 is SEHNR and CDR2 is FQNEAQ (reference sequence). The V and J ends lost 2 bases and 6 bases respectively, with 10 bases between them. This CDR3 comprises 13 residues.

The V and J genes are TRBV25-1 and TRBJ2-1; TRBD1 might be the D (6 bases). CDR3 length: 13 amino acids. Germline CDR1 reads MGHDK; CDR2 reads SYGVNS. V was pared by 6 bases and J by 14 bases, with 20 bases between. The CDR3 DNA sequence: TGTGCCAGCAGCGGGGTGGGTGCGGACAGTGAGTTCTTC. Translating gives CASSGVGADSEFF.

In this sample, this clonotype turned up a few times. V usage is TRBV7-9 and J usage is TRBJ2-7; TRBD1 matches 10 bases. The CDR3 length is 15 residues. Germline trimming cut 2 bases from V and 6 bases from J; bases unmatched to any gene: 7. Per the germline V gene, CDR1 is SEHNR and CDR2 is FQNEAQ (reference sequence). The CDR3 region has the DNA TGTGCCAGCAGCTTATTGGGACAGGGGTTTGTCGAGCAGTACTTC. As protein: CASSLLGQGFVEQYF.

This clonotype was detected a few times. CDR3 protein: CASRVPGANVLTF. CDR3 nucleotide sequence: TGTGCCAGCAGGGTACCTGGGGCCAACGTCCTGACTTTC. The chain is built from TRBV5-5 and TRBJ2-6; D is ambiguous. The CDR3 spans 13 residues. The germline gives CDR1 SGHKS, CDR2 YYEKEE (reference sequence). Between the trimmed V and J ends, which lost 5 bases and 2 bases, there was a span of 5 bases.

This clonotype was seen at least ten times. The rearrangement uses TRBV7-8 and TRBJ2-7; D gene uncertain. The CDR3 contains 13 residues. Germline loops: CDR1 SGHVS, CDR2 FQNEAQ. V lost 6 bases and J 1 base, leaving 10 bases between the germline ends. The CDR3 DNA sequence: TGTGCCAGCAGTTGGGCAGGATCCTACGAGCAGTACTTC. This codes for CASSWAGSYEQYF.

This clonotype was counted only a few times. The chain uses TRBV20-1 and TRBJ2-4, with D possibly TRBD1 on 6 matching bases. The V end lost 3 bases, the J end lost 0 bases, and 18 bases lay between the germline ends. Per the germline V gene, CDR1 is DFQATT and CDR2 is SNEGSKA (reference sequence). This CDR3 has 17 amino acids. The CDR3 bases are TGCAGTGCTAGTCCTCTAGACAGGTCACTAGCCAAAAACATTCAGTACTTC. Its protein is CSASPLDRSLAKNIQYF.

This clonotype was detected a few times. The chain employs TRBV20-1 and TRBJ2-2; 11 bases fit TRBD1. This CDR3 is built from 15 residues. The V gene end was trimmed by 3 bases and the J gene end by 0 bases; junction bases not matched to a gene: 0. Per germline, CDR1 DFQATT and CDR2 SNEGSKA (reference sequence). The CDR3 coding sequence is TGCAGTGCTAGGGGACAGGGGGCGAACACCGGGGAGCTGTTTTTT. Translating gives CSARGQGANTGELFF.

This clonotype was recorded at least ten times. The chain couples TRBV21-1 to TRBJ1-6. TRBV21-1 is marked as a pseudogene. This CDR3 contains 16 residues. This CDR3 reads CASSIHPLAYNSPLHF. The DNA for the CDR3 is TGTGCCAGCAGCATACACCCTCTGGCCTATAATTCACCCCTCCACTTT.

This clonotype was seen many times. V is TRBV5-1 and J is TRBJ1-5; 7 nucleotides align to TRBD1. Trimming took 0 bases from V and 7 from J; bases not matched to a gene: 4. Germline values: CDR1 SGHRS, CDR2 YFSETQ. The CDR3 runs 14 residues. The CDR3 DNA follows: TGCGCCAGCAGCTTGGCCGCAGGGGGACAGCCCCAGCATTTT. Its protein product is CASSLAAGGQPQHF.